These 22 T cell receptor beta chains were sequenced from one sample in a study of tumor-infiltrating lymphocytes in primary liver carcinoma. With a constant-region primer, TCR beta cDNA was made from approximately 510 ng of total RNA. Amplification in three nested multiplex PCR rounds with slightly modified ARM-PCR gave rise to TCR beta libraries. It was with TRBV1-TRBV30 forward primers and a C-beta reverse primer that the first two PCR rounds were run, at around 11 cycles each. MiXCR was run by TCRdb on the multiplex PCR reads, yielding one entry per CDR3 protein. Here the sample spans about 64,000 distinct CDR3 sequences, approximately 74% being singletons. Co-extraction yielded RNA and DNA from roughly 21-30 mg of unsorted bulk tissue. The sample consisted of liver tumor tissue from sampling region 4. Subset reported: tumor region T4, right-lateral pole. Receptors were obtained from a man aged 35 to 55 with primary liver carcinoma and hepatitis B virus infection.

In regard to this clonotype: Being one base from a much bigger clone, this may be a read error. The rearrangement joins TRBV11-2 to TRBJ1-6; D possibly corresponds to TRBD1 (5 bases). CDR1 and CDR2 (germline): SGHAT, FQNNGV. The CDR3 spans 15 residues. The CDR3, as DNA: TGTGCCAGCAGGCGCGAGGGCAGGGCCTATTCACCCTTCCACTTT. It translates to CASRREGRAYSPFHF. Full variable domain (missing parts from reference TRBV11-2 and TRBJ1-6): EAGVAQSPRYKIIEKRQSVAFWCNPISGHATLYWYQQILGQGPKLLIQFQNNGVVDDSQLPKDRFSAERLKGVDSTLKIQPAKLEDSAVYLCASRREGRAYSPFHFGNGTRLTVT.

This clonotype appeared many times. V usage is TRBV10-3 and J usage is TRBJ2-7; no definite D call. The CDR3 loop spans 15 amino acids. Trimming stripped 0 bases from V and 2 bases from J, with 11 bases between. CDR1 and CDR2 (germline): ENHRY, SYGVKD. In DNA form, the CDR3 reads TGTGCCATCAGTGAGTCGTCGCAGCAAACCTACGAGCAGTACTTC. Translated, it gives CAISESSQQTYEQYF.

In regard to this clonotype: An end of the junction differs from the germline gene, which may be a read error. The V and J genes are TRBV10-3 and TRBJ1-5; D remains ambiguous. Germline assignment: CDR1 ENHRY and CDR2 SYGVKD. The CDR3 runs to 14 residues. CDR3 sequence reads: CAISRYEGDQPQHF. Written as DNA, the CDR3 is TGTGCCATCAGTAGGTATGAGGGCGATCAGCCGCAGCATTTT.

With regard to this clonotype: A junction end diverges from the germline sequence, so it may reflect a read error. The rearrangement links TRBV4-3 to TRBJ2-7, with no clear D. The germline CDR1 and CDR2 sequences are LGHNA and YSLEER. This CDR3 region has 15 residues. In DNA form, the CDR3 reads TGCGTCAGCAGCCAGGAACAGTTTTCTTCCTACGAGCAGTACTTC. It yields the protein CVSSQEQFSSYEQYF.

Of note for this clonotype: One end of the junction is discordant with germline, which a read error may explain. The chain links TRBV14 to TRBJ1-2; TRBD1 might be the D (6 bases). This CDR3 contains 14 residues. Germline V gene sequence: CDR1 SGHDN, CDR2 FVKESK. CDR3 DNA sequence: TGTGTCAGCAGCACCGACAGGTCTAACTATGGCTACACCTTC. Its protein product is CVSSTDRSNYGYTF.

A note on this clonotype: An end of the junction does not agree with germline; a read error may underlie this. The chain carries TRBV4-1 and TRBJ1-4; D may be TRBD1 (6 bases). The germline CDR1 and CDR2 sequences are MGHRA and YSYEKL. The CDR3 loop spans 16 amino acids. The CDR3 spells CASSQDRGRGGEKVFF. Written as DNA, the CDR3 is TGTGCCAGCAGCCAAGACCGAGGCAGGGGAGGTGAAAAAGTGTTTTTT.

To note about this clonotype: At one end the junction does not follow the germline gene, possibly because of a read error. The V and J genes are TRBV11-2 and TRBJ2-5, with D possibly being TRBD1 or TRBD2 (6 bases each). There are 16 residues in the CDR3. CDR1 and CDR2 from the germline V gene are SGHAT and FQNNGV. CDR3 sequence: CASSRTPGGGKENQCF. The CDR3 DNA reads as TGTGCCAGCAGCCGAACTCCTGGAGGGGGGAAAGAGAACCAGTGCTTC.

The chain recombines TRBV29-1 with TRBJ2-1; perhaps TRBD1 as D (5 bases). This CDR3 has 12 residues. CDR1 is SQVTM and CDR2 is ANQGSEA in the germline V gene. V lost 7 bases, J lost 8 bases, and 15 bases lay in between. CDR3 sequence (DNA): TGCAGCGCTCGCCCAGGGTGGGATGAGCAGTTCTTC. Translated, it gives CSARPGWDEQFF.

Details on this clonotype: One junction end does not reproduce the germline sequence, and a read error may be involved. V gene TRBV5-5 combines with J gene TRBJ2-6, with unresolved D. This CDR3 contains 14 residues. The germline V gene encodes CDR1 SGHKS and CDR2 YYEKEE (reference sequence). CDR3 in DNA: TGTGCTAGCAGCATGTGGCCTGGGGCCAACGTCCTGACTTTC. The encoded protein is CASSMWPGANVLTF.

This clonotype was picked up a small number of times. The genes are TRBV29-1 and TRBJ1-5; D is perhaps TRBD1 (5 bases). This CDR3 region has 13 residues. CDR1 is SQVTM and CDR2 is ANQGSEA in the germline V gene. The CDR3 protein is CGIVGHINQPQHF. The CDR3 region has the DNA TGCGGCATTGTCGGACACATCAATCAGCCCCAGCATTTT.

Points on this clonotype: As the CDR3 is not closed by the conserved phenylalanine or tryptophan, this likely results from a read error. The rearrangement uses TRBV11-3 and TRBJ2-1; D uncertain. There are 13 residues in the CDR3. Trimming shortened V by 1 base and J by 7 bases, and 8 bases separated the two germline ends. CDR1 is SGHNT, CDR2 YENEEA, per germline. CDR3 protein: CASSLGLVNEQFS. CDR3 bases: TGTGCCAGCAGCTTAGGGCTTGTGAATGAGCAGTTCTCA.

The rearrangement joins TRBV5-1 to TRBJ1-2; D is unresolved. Germline V gene sequence: CDR1 SGHRS, CDR2 YFSETQ. The CDR3 loop spans 13 amino acids. CDR3 loop: CVRSFDKNYGYTF. The CDR3 DNA sequence: TGCGTCAGGAGTTTTGACAAAAACTATGGCTACACCTTC.

This chain joins TRBV7-9 and TRBJ2-7; 11 nucleotides match TRBD1. V lost 5 bases, J lost 6 bases, and 6 bases stayed unmatched. There are 14 residues in the CDR3. Germline V gene sequence: CDR1 SEHNR, CDR2 FQNEAQ (reference sequence). Here the CDR3 DNA reads TGTGCCAGCAGCACCAAGGGGACAGGGGGCGAGCAGTACTTC. It translates to CASSTKGTGGEQYF.

As to this clonotype: Mismatch with germline at one junction end may stem from a read error. This sequence joins TRBV5-1 and TRBJ2-7; 7 nucleotides align to TRBD1. The CDR3 has 16 amino acids. Germline V gives CDR1 SGHRS, CDR2 YFSETQ. The CDR3 region is CANSLSPGTVTGEQYF. CDR3 DNA: TGCGCCAACAGCTTGAGTCCCGGGACAGTTACGGGCGAGCAGTACTTC.

This chain connects TRBV6-1 to TRBJ2-5; TRBD1 agrees at 7 bases. Germline V lookup: CDR1 MNHNS, CDR2 SASEGT. After removal of 8 bases from V and 9 bases from J, the junction contained 12 bases not matched to a gene. This CDR3 has 13 residues. The DNA for the CDR3 is TGTGCCAGCGGCGACAGGGAGCGTGAGGCCCAGTACTTC. Its translation: CASGDREREAQYF.

This clonotype occurred once. One end of the junction does not line up with germline, which may come from a read error. The genes are TRBV28 and TRBJ2-6; tentative D call: TRBD1 (6 bases). CDR1 MDHEN and CDR2 SYDVKM come from the germline V gene. The CDR3 extends over 18 amino acids. CDR3 sequence (DNA): TGTGCCAGCAGCAGGGGTGAGACCGTCCTCTCTGGGGCCAACGTCATGACTTTC. Amino acid sequence: CASSRGETVLSGANVMTF.

This clonotype was counted at least ten times. The V gene is TRBV6-2 or TRBV6-3, the J gene TRBJ2-5, with D uncertain. The CDR3 is made up of 10 amino acids. Trimming shortened V by 5 bases and J by 3 bases, and 1 base separated the two germline ends. Germline V CDR1 and CDR2: MNHEY, SVGEGT. DNA of the CDR3: TGTGCCAGCAGTGAAGAGACCCAGTACTTC. It encodes CASSEETQYF.

The chain recombines TRBV29-1 with TRBJ1-5, with D possibly being TRBD1 (6 bases). Germline CDR1 SQVTM, CDR2 ANQGSEA. This CDR3 has 13 amino acids. CDR3 loop: CRVVGQINQPQHF. In nucleotides, the CDR3 is TGCAGGGTCGTCGGACAGATCAATCAGCCCCAGCATTTT.

To note about this clonotype: A read error is possible here, since a much larger clone lies one base away. V usage is TRBV30 and J usage is TRBJ1-4, with D unclear. The germline V gene encodes CDR1 GTSNPN and CDR2 SVGIG (reference sequence). This CDR3 spans 13 amino acids. The CDR3 loop reads CAWRGSNGEILFF. CDR3 nucleotides: TGTGCCTGGAGAGGTTCGAACGGTGAAATACTGTTTTTT.

As concerns this clonotype: Germline is not matched at one junction end, which may reflect a read error. The rearrangement links TRBV29-1 to TRBJ2-5, with D tentatively TRBD1 or TRBD2 (7 bases each). CDR1 SQVTM and CDR2 ANQGSEA come from the germline V gene. CDR3 length: 12 amino acids. The CDR3: CIVEHRGGAQCF. CDR3 sequence (DNA): TGCATCGTTGAGCACAGGGGAGGGGCCCAGTGCTTC.

This clonotype was counted ten times or more. V usage is TRBV12-3 or TRBV12-4 and J usage is TRBJ2-5; D not certain. V lost 1 base to trimming and J lost 7 bases, with 13 bases between them. CDR3 length equals 14 residues. CDR3 amino acids: CASSLGTTSRTQYF. The DNA of the CDR3 is TGTGCCAGCAGTTTAGGAACCACCTCTCGGACCCAGTACTTC.

This clonotype came up a few times. An end of the junction does not agree with germline; a read error may underlie this. The rearrangement links TRBV28 to TRBJ2-5; D might be TRBD1 or TRBD2, each matching 5 bases. This CDR3 spans 14 amino acids. Per germline, CDR1 MDHEN and CDR2 SYDVKM. The chain's CDR3 is CASSRDVGQETEYF. CDR3 sequence (DNA): TGTGCCAGCAGTCGGGACGTTGGGCAAGAGACCGAGTACTTC.